The source of this TCR beta chain is a study of vaccination and CD4 T cells after COVID-19. Overall study context: Vaccinees got either two BNT162b2 doses or two mRNA-1273 doses. Overlapping spike peptides of SARS-CoV-2, HCoV-NL63, HCoV-OC43 and HCoV-229E stimulated the cells. For control cultures, the treatment was a CEFX pool, an HIV-1 Nef pool, or no peptide.

An Oncomine TCR Beta short-read assay was used to sequence the DNA from cultured CD4+ T cells. TCRdb independently ran MiXCR on the PCR reads; one entry per CDR3 protein. The data contain about 6,600 distinct CDR3 sequences, under 60% of them singletons. Treatment reported: 10-day PBMC culture with coronavirus spike peptide pools or control peptides (ViraFEST assay). The unexposed donor provided CD4+ T cells, which were taken before the COVID-19 pandemic (2011-2018). This clonotype showed up just a few times. Its specificity is unknown. The CDR3 runs 12 residues. Germline V gives CDR1 SGHTA, CDR2 FQGNSA. The V gene lost 3 bases and the J gene lost 2 bases, with 4 bases spanning the gap.

The gene calls are TRBV7-2 and TRBJ1-1; no clear D. The source material was CD4+ T cells from blood, cultured in vitro. This receptor was obtained from a human donor in good health. CDR3 loop: CASSFSNTEAFF. The CDR3, as DNA: TGTGCCAGCAGCTTTTCTAACACTGAAGCTTTCTTT.